Shown below are 11 T cell receptor beta chains from a single sample sequenced in a study of T-cell memory formation after mild COVID-19. TCRdb itself ran the 5' RACE reads through MiXCR, one entry per CDR3 protein. The sample consists of approximately 210,000 distinct CDR3 sequences, about 17% of them appearing once. Sample: PBMCs or a T cell subset sorted from them (not recorded which). Receptor source: an adult woman who had mild COVID-19 (a few samples of this study predate the infection). Cell type and time point are not known.

V and J are TRBV5-6 and TRBJ2-1; tentatively, D is TRBD2 (6 bases). CDR3 length: 18 amino acids. Germline V gene lookup returns CDR1 SGHDT and CDR2 YYEEEE. Trimming removed 4 bases from V and 0 bases from J, with 20 bases in between. CDR3 DNA: TGTGCCAGCAGCCCACCGATTAGCGGCACCGCCTCCTACAATGAGCAGTTCTTC. It encodes CASSPPISGTASYNEQFF.

This clonotype appeared a few times. This chain links TRBV29-1 with TRBJ1-3, with unresolved D. The CDR3 runs 11 residues. V gave up 4 bases and J gave up 3 bases, with 4 bases separating them. Germline-derived CDR1 and CDR2 are SQVTM and ANQGSEA. The CDR3 nucleotides read TGCAGCGTTGCAAGTGGAAACACCATATATTTT. Translating gives CSVASGNTIYF. Drawing the rest from reference TRBV29-1 and TRBJ1-3, the complete variable domain is SAVISQKPSRDICQRGTSLTIQCQVDSQVTMMFWYRQQPGQSLTLIATANQGSEATYESGFVIDKFPISRPNLTFSTLTVSNMSPEDSSIYLCSVASGNTIYFGEGSWLTVV.

This clonotype was found a few times. The chain uses TRBV4-1 and TRBJ2-2; 7 bases are shared with TRBD2. CDR3 size: 17 residues. The germline V gene has CDR1 MGHRA and CDR2 YSYEKL. Trimming took 0 bases from V and 4 from J; bases not matched to a gene: 8. CDR3 bases: TGCGCCAGCAGCCAAGATTCAGGACTAGTTCCCACCGGGGAGCTGTTTTTT. Translated, it gives CASSQDSGLVPTGELFF.

The chain links TRBV4-2 to TRBJ1-1; D may be TRBD1 (6 bases). The V gene's germline CDR1 is LGHNA and CDR2 YNFKEQ. The CDR3 contains 14 residues. Trimming removed 2 bases from V and 1 base from J, with 8 bases in between. CDR3 in DNA: TGTGCCAGCAGCCAACGGGACAAGAACACTGAAGCTTTCTTT. This sequence encodes CASSQRDKNTEAFF.

This chain connects TRBV7-3 to TRBJ2-1; 9 nucleotides match TRBD1. This CDR3 contains 14 residues. The J segment lost 8 bases and the V segment lost 4 bases, leaving 6 bases of the junction unmatched. Germline V gives CDR1 SGHTA, CDR2 FQGTGA. CDR3: CASSSGTGSHEQFF. The CDR3 DNA reads as TGTGCCAGCAGCTCCGGGACAGGGAGTCATGAGCAGTTCTTC.

This clonotype was counted only a few times. The chain employs TRBV5-1 and TRBJ1-4, with D maybe TRBD1 (6 bases). The CDR3 is 14 amino acids. V lost 2 bases to trimming and J lost 5 bases, with 10 bases between them. Per germline, CDR1 SGHRS and CDR2 YFSETQ. CDR3 in amino acids: CASSLQGINEKLFF. CDR3 nucleotide sequence: TGCGCCAGCAGCTTACAGGGAATAAATGAAAAACTGTTTTTT.

The chain couples TRBV12-5 to TRBJ2-5; D may be TRBD1 (6 bases). The germline V gene has CDR1 LGHNT and CDR2 FRNRAP. The CDR3 length is 14 residues. V dropped 5 bases and J dropped 1 base, with 11 bases sitting between them. This CDR3 reads CASGRTGFQETQYF. The CDR3 region has the DNA TGTGCTAGTGGTCGAACAGGGTTCCAAGAGACCCAGTACTTC.

The rearrangement joins TRBV20-1 to TRBJ2-1; D not certain. Germline CDR1 reads DFQATT; CDR2 reads SNEGSKA (reference sequence). V gave up 5 bases and J gave up 3 bases, with 8 bases separating them. CDR3 length: 12 residues. The DNA of the CDR3 is TGCAGTGCTGGAGCCAGCTACAATGAGCAGTTCTTC. Its translation: CSAGASYNEQFF.

There are a few counts of this clonotype. The J gene is TRBJ2-3, the V gene TRBV7-9; 8 bases agree with TRBD1. Germline CDR1 is SEHNR and CDR2 is FQNEAQ (reference sequence). With V trimmed by 6 bases and J by 2 bases, 7 bases remained unmatched. The CDR3 runs 15 residues. CDR3 nucleotides: TGTGCCAGCAGGACGGGACAGGCGCTCACAGATACGCAGTATTTT. Its translation is CASRTGQALTDTQYF. Full variable domain (rest looked up from reference TRBV7-9 and TRBJ2-3): DTGVSQNPRHKITKRGQNVTFRCDPISEHNRLYWYRQTLGQGPEFLTYFQNEAQLEKSRLLSDRFSAERPKGSFSTLEIQRTEQGDSAMYLCASRTGQALTDTQYFGPGTRLTVL.

This clonotype was picked up a small number of times. The chain has TRBV7-9 and TRBJ1-2; TRBD1 agrees at 10 bases. The CDR3 is 15 amino acids. CDR1 SEHNR and CDR2 FQNEAQ come from the germline V gene (reference sequence). V dropped 5 bases and J dropped 4; count of bases not matched to a gene: 7. CDR3 sequence reads: CASSGPGQGTYGYTF. The CDR3 DNA reads TGTGCCAGCAGCGGACCGGGACAGGGGACCTATGGCTACACCTTC.

This clonotype was seen a few times. V is TRBV12-3 or TRBV12-4 and J is TRBJ1-2; D is possibly TRBD1 (6 bases). Trimming took 6 bases from V and 4 from J, leaving 18 bases between them. The CDR3 totals 15 residues. The CDR3 spells CASSPNSGALYGYTF. The DNA for the CDR3 is TGTGCCAGCAGCCCCAATTCGGGGGCCCTCTATGGCTACACCTTC.